The rows below give T cell receptor beta chains drawn from one sample of a study of blood T cells in healthy people across ages. One entry per CDR3 protein, called by TCRdb with MiXCR from the 5' RACE reads. The sample records around 1.5 million distinct CDR3 sequences, about 40% being singletons. Material: blood. The receptors were sampled from a woman between 18 and 29 years old in good health. CDR3s include the opening cysteine and the closing phenylalanine or tryptophan. The D gene is left open where the match is weak. The size of a clone is reported for some rows only, either as once, few or many, or as a class for expanded clones.

size	D	J	V	DNA	CDR3
few	-	TRBJ2-5	TRBV28	TGTGCCAGCAGTCTCCCGGGGAACCAAGAGACCCAGTACTTC	CASSLPGNQETQYF
-	TRBD1	TRBJ1-2	TRBV7-2	TGTGCCACCCATCTACAGGGGAACTATGGCTACACCTTC	CATHLQGNYGYTF
few	-	TRBJ2-7	TRBV2	TGTGCCAGCAGTGACATGGACAAGAGCTCCTACGAGCAGTACTTC	CASSDMDKSSYEQYF
-	TRBD2	TRBJ2-2	TRBV20-1	TGCAGTGCTAGAGATAGAGCGGGGAGTTACACCGGGGAGCTGTTTTTT	CSARDRAGSYTGELFF
-	-	TRBJ2-1	TRBV7-9	TGTGCCAGCAGCTTTATGGGGGCCAACGATGAGCAGTTCTTC	CASSFMGANDEQFF
-	TRBD2	TRBJ2-1	TRBV2	TGTGCCAGCGCTCGGACTAGGAATCACAATGAGCAGTTCTTC	CASARTRNHNEQFF
-	TRBD2	TRBJ2-7	TRBV4-3	TGCGCCAGCAGCCAAGATCATGGCGGGAGACGCGAGCAGTACTTC	CASSQDHGGRREQYF
-	TRBD2	TRBJ2-5	TRBV12-3/TRBV12-4	TGTGCCAGCACCCGAAGCGGGGCTCCAGAGACCCAGTACTTC	CASTRSGAPETQYF
-	-	TRBJ2-1	TRBV12-3/TRBV12-4	TGTGCCAGCAGATCGGGAGTTAACCTCTACAATGAGCAGTTCTTC	CASRSGVNLYNEQFF
few	-	TRBJ1-1	TRBV12-3/TRBV12-4	TGTGCCAGCAGCCCCTCGCACCTTGAAGCTTTCTTT	CASSPSHLEAFF
-	TRBD2	TRBJ2-1	TRBV9	TGTGCCAGCAGCGGGGGGGTGGTAGCGGGGCATGAGCAGTTCTTC	CASSGGVVAGHEQFF
-	-	TRBJ2-7	TRBV30	TGTGCCTGGGACCGTGGTTACGAGCAGTACTTC	CAWDRGYEQYF
-	-	TRBJ2-7	TRBV29-1	TGCAGCGCCTTACAGGTCCTCACCTACGAGCAGTACTTC	CSALQVLTYEQYF
-	-	TRBJ1-2	TRBV7-2	TGTGCCAGCAGCCTGGGGGCTGCGGGGAACTATGGCTACACCTTC	CASSLGAAGNYGYTF
-	-	TRBJ2-5	TRBV5-1	TGCGCCAGCAGCACTACAGGCGTAGGAGGAGAGACCCAGTACTTC	CASSTTGVGGETQYF
-	TRBD2	TRBJ2-2	TRBV11-1	TGTGCCAGCAGCTCATTTCCGACTAGCGGGACCAACACCGGGGAGCTGTTTTTT	CASSSFPTSGTNTGELFF
few	TRBD2	TRBJ2-3	TRBV5-1	TGCGCCAGCAGCTTGGAACTAGCGGGGGGAAATACGCAGTATTTT	CASSLELAGGNTQYF
-	TRBD2	TRBJ2-1	TRBV7-2	TGTGCCAGCAGCTTAGAGTCCGGGACTAGCGGGAAAGCTTACAATGAGCAGTTCTTC	CASSLESGTSGKAYNEQFF
few	TRBD2	TRBJ2-7	TRBV5-6	TGTGCCAGCAGGCGGACTAGCTCCTACGAGCAGTACTTC	CASRRTSSYEQYF
few	-	TRBJ2-7	TRBV7-8	TGTGCCAGCAGCCCGCGGCGGCAGGGCACTATCTACGAGCAGTACTTC	CASSPRRQGTIYEQYF
-	-	TRBJ2-1	TRBV28	TGTGCCAGCAGTTACCCGTTAAGGGGCCCCTCTAATGAGCAGTTCTTC	CASSYPLRGPSNEQFF
few	TRBD2	TRBJ2-3	TRBV12-3/TRBV12-4	TGTGCCAGCAGTCCCCCGACTAGCGGGCCTAGCACAGATACGCAGTATTTT	CASSPPTSGPSTDTQYF
-	-	TRBJ1-1	TRBV4-1	TGCGCCAGCAGCCATGATGGCCCGGGGACCGAAGCTTTCTTT	CASSHDGPGTEAFF
-	-	TRBJ1-1	TRBV10-3	TGTGCCATCAGTGAGTCAACAGGGAAGGGGATCGGTGAAGCTTTCTTT	CAISESTGKGIGEAFF
-	-	TRBJ1-1	TRBV5-1	TGCGCCAGCAGCGGGGGGGCTGAAGCTTTCTTT	CASSGGAEAFF
few	-	TRBJ1-2	TRBV3-1	TGTGCCAGCAGCCAATCGGACCGGGGGCCCTATGGCTACACCTTC	CASSQSDRGPYGYTF
few	-	TRBJ1-2	TRBV3-1	TGTGCCAGCAGCCAATCAGCCGGACTCGTCACCTTC	CASSQSAGLVTF
few	-	TRBJ1-1	TRBV5-1	TGCGCCAGTACGACGGGACACTTGAACACTGAAGCTTTCTTT	CASTTGHLNTEAFF
-	-	TRBJ2-5	TRBV6-5	TGTGCCAGCAGTGACGACGCGTTTTGGAATGAGCAGTACTTC	CASSDDAFWNEQYF
-	TRBD2	TRBJ2-5	TRBV11-2	TGTGCCAGCAGCTTAAATCCAGCGGGGAACCAAGAGACCCAGTACTTC	CASSLNPAGNQETQYF
-	-	TRBJ1-1	TRBV9	TGTGCCAGCAGCCCATCGGGGCGGCTGAACACTGAAGCTTTCTTT	CASSPSGRLNTEAFF
few	-	TRBJ1-5	TRBV29-1	TGCAGCGTGGGGGAGGGGGGCAATCAGCCCCAGCATTTT	CSVGEGGNQPQHF
-	TRBD2	TRBJ2-1	TRBV12-3/TRBV12-4	TGTGCCAGCAGTCGACGACTAGCGGGGGCTTATGAGCAGTTCTTC	CASSRRLAGAYEQFF
-	TRBD1	TRBJ1-2	TRBV6-5	TGTGCCAGCAGTTACACCCTACAGGGGGCTGACAACTATGGCTACACCTTC	CASSYTLQGADNYGYTF
-	-	TRBJ2-3	TRBV29-1	TGCAGCGTTGAGCTAGGGCAGGGGAACACAGATACGCAGTATTTT	CSVELGQGNTDTQYF
few	TRBD2	TRBJ2-3	TRBV3-1	TGTGCCAGCAGCCAAGTTCTTAGCGGGGGGGCCTTAGCAGATACGCAGTATTTT	CASSQVLSGGALADTQYF
few	TRBD1	TRBJ2-1	TRBV12-5	TGTGCTAGTGGTCTCTATTCCGGGACAGGGCCCTTCCGGGAGCAGTTCTTC	CASGLYSGTGPFREQFF
few	-	TRBJ2-7	TRBV12-3/TRBV12-4	TGTGCCAGCAGTTTGGGGAAAGTTAGCGGACTCTCCTACGAGCAGTACTTC	CASSLGKVSGLSYEQYF
-	-	TRBJ2-2	TRBV6-1	TGTGCCAGCGCGGAGGTAATGTCGAACACCGGGGAGCTGTTTTTT	CASAEVMSNTGELFF
-	TRBD1	TRBJ1-5	TRBV12-5	TGTGCTAGTGGTTTCAAAACAGGACAGGGAGTTCCAAATCAGCCCCAGCATTTT	CASGFKTGQGVPNQPQHF
-	-	TRBJ1-2	TRBV2	TGTGCCAGCAGTGAAGAAGTGACAGCTTTTAACTATGGCTACACCTTC	CASSEEVTAFNYGYTF
few	-	TRBJ1-6	TRBV12-3/TRBV12-4	TGTGCCAGCAGCCCCGGACAGATCGCTTACTCCTATAATTCACCCCTCCACTTT	CASSPGQIAYSYNSPLHF
few	-	TRBJ2-4	TRBV2	TGTGCCAGCAGTGAAGTGACTACCTTAGCCAAAAACATTCAGTACTTC	CASSEVTTLAKNIQYF
few	TRBD2	TRBJ2-7	TRBV7-2	TGTGCCAGCAGTACTAAAGCGGGAGTAATGTACGAGCAGTACTTC	CASSTKAGVMYEQYF
-	TRBD2	TRBJ2-2	TRBV6-5	TGTGCCAGCAGTTACTCGAGTCAGCGGGGACCGAACACCGGGGAGCTGTTTTTT	CASSYSSQRGPNTGELFF
-	-	TRBJ1-2	TRBV10-3	TGTTCCATCAGTGAGCCAGGGTCCGGCTACACCTTC	CSISEPGSGYTF
few	-	TRBJ2-3	TRBV4-2	TGTGCCAGCAGCCAGCCCGGTGGTAGGACAACAGATACGCAGTATTTT	CASSQPGGRTTDTQYF
-	TRBD1	TRBJ1-1	TRBV10-2	TGCGCCAGCAGTGCCTCGAAGGGCAGGGGGACCTTGAACACTGAAGCTTTCTTT	CASSASKGRGTLNTEAFF
-	-	TRBJ1-4	TRBV21-1	TGTGCCAGCAGCAAAGCGCTCGGGACTGACAAAACGCGACCCAATGAAAAACTGTTTTTT	CASSKALGTDKTRPNEKLFF
-	-	TRBJ2-5	TRBV21-1	TGTGCCAGCAGCAAAAATACCGGGACTAGCGGACCCGGCAGGAGTGAGCAGTACTTC	CASSKNTGTSGPGRSEQYF
-	-	TRBJ2-3	TRBV6-6	TGTACCAGCAGTGGCTCCGATACGCAGTATTTT	CTSSGSDTQYF
-	TRBD1	TRBJ2-1	TRBV5-4	TGTGCCAGCAGCTTAGGACAGGGGTTCTACAATGAGCAGTTCTTC	CASSLGQGFYNEQFF
-	-	TRBJ1-2	TRBV12-3/TRBV12-4	TGTGCCAGCAGTTTGGGAGGGATGGGGTATGGCTACACCTTC	CASSLGGMGYGYTF
-	TRBD1	TRBJ2-1	TRBV7-9	TGTGCCGAGCAGGACAGGGGGCACGATGAGCAGTTCTTC	CAEQDRGHDEQFF
-	TRBD2	TRBJ2-5	TRBV5-1	TGCGCCAGCAGCTGGGCGGGAGGGAGAGAAGAGACCCAGTACTTC	CASSWAGGREETQYF